These 32 T cell receptor beta chains share one sample of origin, sequenced in a study of blood T cell repertoires in COVID-19. Sequencing used immunoSEQ multiplex PCR; TCRdb keeps in-frame clones, though not all of them. In the table there are 150,000 to 200,000 clones, about 80% of which are singletons. Sequencing was performed on peripheral blood. The receptors shown here come from a woman aged 80 or older with acute or convalescent COVID-19.

The rearrangement uses TRBV7-2 and TRBJ2-7, with unresolved D. The germline gives CDR1 SGHTA, CDR2 FQGNSA. Trimming stripped 2 bases from V and 6 bases from J, with 5 bases between. The CDR3 consists of 11 residues. This CDR3 reads CASSLIGEQYF. The CDR3 DNA is TGTGCCAGCAGCTTAATCGGCGAGCAGTACTTC. Variable domain in full (rest from reference TRBV7-2 and TRBJ2-7): GAGVSQSPSNKVTEKGKDVELRCDPISGHTALYWYRQSLGQGLEFLIYFQGNSAPDKSGLPSDRFSAERTGGSVSTLTIQRTQQEDSAVYLCASSLIGEQYFGPGTRLTVT.

This sequence joins TRBV6-1 and TRBJ1-3; TRBD1 agrees at 9 bases. Per the germline V gene, CDR1 is MNHNS and CDR2 is SASEGT. Trimming cost V 1 base and J 4 bases; bases outside gene matches: 5. This CDR3 has 16 residues. The CDR3, as DNA: TGTGCCAGCAGTGAAGGCAACAGGGGGCTAGGAAACACCATATATTTT. As protein: CASSEGNRGLGNTIYF.

There are a few counts of this clone. The J gene is TRBJ2-7, the V gene TRBV7-2; D not resolved. V lost 5 bases and J lost 0, with 11 bases in between. CDR1 SGHTA and CDR2 FQGNSA come from the germline V gene. The CDR3 extends over 14 amino acids. This CDR3 reads CASSHPSGSYEQYF. In DNA form, the CDR3 reads TGTGCCAGCAGCCACCCGTCGGGCTCCTACGAGCAGTACTTC.

The chain recombines TRBV28 with TRBJ1-2; 8 nucleotides agree with TRBD1. The CDR3 contains 13 residues. Trimming cost V 6 bases and J 6 bases; bases outside gene matches: 6. CDR1 and CDR2 from the germline V gene are MDHEN and SYDVKM. The CDR3 DNA sequence: TGTGCCAGCAGCCAGACAGGGGCGGATGGCTACACCTTC. Translated, it gives CASSQTGADGYTF.

With respect to this clone: This sample includes further DNA sequences coding for the same CDR3. The genes are TRBV7-9 and TRBJ1-1, with D perhaps matching TRBD1 (6 bases). V was pared by 1 base and J by 0 bases, with 6 bases between. There are 14 residues in the CDR3. Per germline, CDR1 SEHNR and CDR2 FQNEAQ (reference sequence). In DNA form, the CDR3 reads TGTGCCAGCAGCTTAGGACAGGTGAACACTGAAGCTTTCTTT. This encodes CASSLGQVNTEAFF.

The chain couples TRBV7-5 to TRBJ2-1; the table's D call of TRBD2 was not tested on the DNA. TRBV7-5 is deemed a pseudogene. This CDR3 region has 16 residues. The CDR3 reads CVRSLRLAAFYNEQFF. In DNA form, the CDR3 reads TGTGTCAGAAGCTTACGGCTAGCGGCCTTCTACAATGAGCAGTTCTTC.

V and J are TRBV11-2 and TRBJ2-5, with 11 nucleotides matching TRBD1. Germline lookup yields CDR1 SGHAT and CDR2 FQNNGV. V gave up 4 bases and J gave up 4 bases; unmatched junction bases: 2. There are 14 residues in the CDR3. The CDR3 DNA follows: TGTGCCAGCAGCTCAGGGACAGGGGGAGAGACCCAGTACTTC. Encoded protein: CASSSGTGGETQYF.

The genes are TRBV3-1 (or the pseudogene TRBV3-2) and TRBJ2-1, with D possibly matching TRBD2 (7 bases). Between the trimmed V and J ends, which lost 5 bases and 8 bases, there was a span of 19 bases. The CDR3 loop spans 15 amino acids. Germline CDR1 is LGHDT and CDR2 is YNNKEL (reference sequence). DNA of the CDR3: TGTGCCAGCAGCGGACTAGGGGGGGCTCGGGATGAGCAGTTCTTC. Translation gives CASSGLGGARDEQFF.

V gene TRBV7-7 combines with J gene TRBJ2-2; the match to TRBD1 covers 9 bases. This CDR3 comprises 15 residues. The junction had 7 bases not matched to a gene; V was cut back by 5 bases and J by 6 bases. The germline V gene encodes CDR1 SSHAT and CDR2 FNYEAQ (reference sequence). The CDR3 DNA follows: TGTGCCAGCAGCCCCGGGACAGGGTTATCCGGGGAGCTGTTTTTT. Translation: CASSPGTGLSGELFF.

This clone was counted between two and nine times. The chain is built from TRBV5-1 and TRBJ2-1; 10 nucleotides align to TRBD2. Germline trimming cut 4 bases from V and 10 bases from J; bases unmatched to any gene: 14. Germline CDR1 reads SGHRS; CDR2 reads YFSETQ. CDR3 size: 16 residues. The CDR3 DNA sequence: TGCGCCAGCAGCCTTCCCGGGACTAGCGTTCCAGGCGAGCAGTTCTTC. Translated, it gives CASSLPGTSVPGEQFF.

V is TRBV5-1 and J is TRBJ1-2, with a weak D call TRBD1 (6 bases). V lost 4 bases to trimming and J lost 6 bases, with 16 bases between them. The CDR3 sequence is 14 residues long. The V gene's germline CDR1 is SGHRS and CDR2 YFSETQ. The CDR3 nucleotides read TGCGCCAGCAGCGCACAGGGTAAAGAAGATGGCTACACCTTC. The encoded protein is CASSAQGKEDGYTF.

This clone was counted a few times. The chain recombines TRBV15 with TRBJ1-1; D remains unclear. V was shortened by 1 base and J by 0 bases, with 3 bases between the two germline ends. The CDR3 consists of 13 residues. Germline V gene lookup returns CDR1 LNHNV and CDR2 YYDKDF (reference sequence). The CDR3 DNA is TGTGCCACCAGCAGAGCCTTGAACACTGAAGCTTTCTTT. Protein sequence: CATSRALNTEAFF.

J is TRBJ1-5 and V is TRBV18; TRBD1 aligns across 7 bases. V shed 8 bases and J 5 bases; nucleotides not matched to a gene: 9. This CDR3 region has 14 residues. In germline, CDR1 is KGHSH, CDR2 LQKENI. The CDR3 DNA reads as TGTGCCAGCACCATAGGGACAGACCATCAGCCCCAGCATTTT. This gives the protein CASTIGTDHQPQHF. The variable domain in full, completed from reference TRBV18 and TRBJ1-5, reads NAGVMQNPRHLVRRRGQEARLRCSPMKGHSHVYWYRQLPEEGLKFMVYLQKENIIDESGMPKERFSAEFPKEGPSILRIQQVVRGDSAAYFCASTIGTDHQPQHFGDGTRLSIL.

The chain combines TRBV29-1 with TRBJ2-3; 10 bases align to TRBD1. V gave up 6 bases and J gave up 7 bases; unmatched junction bases: 7. Germline values: CDR1 SQVTM, CDR2 ANQGSEA. The CDR3 contains 13 residues. CDR3 sequence reads: CSVDRGRGNTQYF. The CDR3 DNA sequence: TGCAGCGTCGACAGGGGGCGGGGGAATACGCAGTATTTT.

The V gene is TRBV21-1, the J gene TRBJ1-6; the table assigns TRBD1, which was not confirmed against the DNA. TRBV21-1 is a recognized pseudogene. There are 15 residues in the CDR3. CDR3 residues: CASTPTDSLTSPLHF. For the CDR3, the DNA is TGTGCCAGCACCCCTACGGACAGCCTGACATCACCCCTCCACTTT.

Many counts were recorded for this clone. The chain has TRBV28 and TRBJ2-7; 10 nucleotides match TRBD2. Losses at the gene ends were 2 bases for V and 5 bases for J; bases not matched to a gene: 6. The CDR3 has 15 amino acids. Germline CDR1 reads MDHEN; CDR2 reads SYDVKM. CDR3 in DNA: TGTGCCAGCAGTTTACGGGGTAGCGGGAGGAACGAGCAGTACTTC. It specifies CASSLRGSGRNEQYF.

The chain joins TRBV5-5 to TRBJ2-5; D perhaps matches TRBD1 (6 bases). Trimming took 4 bases from V and 6 from J, leaving 16 bases between them. The CDR3 covers 14 residues. The V gene's germline CDR1 is SGHKS and CDR2 YYEKEE (reference sequence). The CDR3 loop is CASSPPQGWKTQYF. The CDR3 DNA follows: TGTGCCAGCAGCCCACCACAGGGTTGGAAGACCCAGTACTTC.

For the CDR3, the DNA is TGTGCCAGCAGCACCTCAGGAAATGGCTACACCTTC. It translates to CASSTSGNGYTF. The rearrangement uses TRBV11-2 and TRBJ1-2; D is ambiguous. Trimming removed 5 bases at V and 6 bases at J, with 10 bases between. Germline V CDR1 and CDR2: SGHAT, FQNNGV. This CDR3 has 12 residues.

The V and J genes are TRBV27 and TRBJ2-2; 10 nucleotides line up with TRBD1. The CDR3 is made up of 15 amino acids. V was pared by 3 bases and J by 5 bases, with 3 bases of the junction left unmatched. Germline values: CDR1 MNHEY, CDR2 SMNVEV (reference sequence). CDR3 residues: CASSFGTGATGELFF. CDR3 bases: TGTGCCAGCAGTTTTGGGACAGGGGCGACCGGGGAGCTGTTTTTT.

CDR3 in amino acids: CASSPAARDSPLHF. The CDR3 coding sequence is TGTGCCAGCTCACCTGCGGCGAGAGATTCACCCCTCCACTTT. The chain is built from TRBV18 and TRBJ1-6; D ambiguous. Germline V lookup: CDR1 KGHSH, CDR2 LQKENI. The CDR3 spans 14 residues. V was cut by 3 bases and J by 8 bases, with 11 bases left in between.

This clone was detected only once. V is TRBV6-5 and J is TRBJ1-4; no definite D call. Between the trimmed V and J ends, which lost 9 bases and 7 bases, there was a span of 15 bases. The CDR3 runs to 13 residues. Germline loops: CDR1 MNHEY, CDR2 SVGAGI. CDR3 nucleotides: TGTGCCAGTCAGCGGGGTAGAGGTGAAAAACTGTTTTTT. This translates into CASQRGRGEKLFF.

The genes are TRBV2 and TRBJ1-2, with 9 positions matching TRBD1. This CDR3 has 14 amino acids. V trimming: 4 bases; J trimming: 2 bases; junction bases outside the gene matches: 2. Germline assignment: CDR1 SNHLY and CDR2 FYNNEI. CDR3 in DNA: TGTGCCAGCAGTGGGGGACAGGGAAACTATGGCTACACCTTC. This translates into CASSGGQGNYGYTF.

This clone was detected a few times. J is TRBJ1-2 and V is TRBV18, with 7 positions matching TRBD1. This CDR3 has 14 amino acids. CDR1 and CDR2 from the germline V gene are KGHSH and LQKENI. Trimming removed 4 bases from V and 3 bases from J; junction bases left unmatched: 5. The CDR3 DNA sequence: TGTGCCAGCTCACAGGGGGCCATGGACTATGGCTACACCTTC. Translation: CASSQGAMDYGYTF.

The V call is TRBV5-1, the J call TRBJ2-5; a possible D gene is TRBD1 (6 bases). V gave up 2 bases and J gave up 10 bases, with 18 bases separating them. Germline CDR1 SGHRS, CDR2 YFSETQ. This CDR3 region has 14 residues. Here the CDR3 reads CASSFVAGDNDQYF. The CDR3 DNA reads TGCGCCAGCAGCTTCGTGGCAGGGGACAACGACCAGTACTTC.

This rearrangement joins TRBV5-1 to TRBJ1-4; 10 nucleotides align to TRBD1. With 5 bases clipped from V and 6 bases from J, the junction kept 4 bases outside the gene matches. The germline gives CDR1 SGHRS, CDR2 YFSETQ. The CDR3 spans 14 residues. CDR3 DNA sequence: TGCGCCAGCAGGATTGGACAGGGGGATGAAAAACTGTTTTTT. This sequence encodes CASRIGQGDEKLFF. The full variable domain, completed using reference TRBV5-1 and TRBJ1-4, is KAGVTQTPRYLIKTRGQQVTLSCSPISGHRSVSWYQQTPGQGLQFLFEYFSETQRNKGNFPGRFSGRQFSNSRSEMNVSTLELGDSALYLCASRIGQGDEKLFFGSGTQLSVL.

The chain couples TRBV5-1 to TRBJ2-3; 9 bases align to TRBD2. Looked up from germline, CDR1 is SGHRS and CDR2 is YFSETQ. Losses at the gene ends were 0 bases for V and 6 bases for J; bases not matched to a gene: 2. CDR3 length equals 14 residues. In DNA form, the CDR3 reads TGCGCCAGCAGCTTGGGACTAGCGGAGGATACGCAGTATTTT. Its translation is CASSLGLAEDTQYF.

The chain combines TRBV7-2 with TRBJ2-1, with unresolved D. The CDR3 spans 14 residues. Trimming stripped 0 bases from V and 2 bases from J, with 5 bases between. Germline CDR1 is SGHTA and CDR2 is FQGNSA. The CDR3 reads CASSLAAAYNEQFF. The DNA for the CDR3 is TGTGCCAGCAGCTTAGCTGCGGCCTACAATGAGCAGTTCTTC.

The J gene is TRBJ2-7, the V gene TRBV19, with 9 positions matching TRBD2. The germline CDR1 and CDR2 sequences are LNHDA and SQIVND (reference sequence). The CDR3 covers 14 residues. V lost 3 bases, J lost 7 bases, and 7 bases stayed unmatched. DNA of the CDR3: TGTGCCAGTAGTATCCTTGGACTAGCGAGGGAGCAGTACTTC. Translating gives CASSILGLAREQYF.

The chain uses TRBV7-2 and TRBJ1-2, with 9 bases that match TRBD1. Germline V gene data show CDR1 as SGHTA and CDR2 as FQGNSA. The CDR3 contains 16 residues. The J segment lost 8 bases and the V segment lost 4 bases, leaving 14 bases of the junction unmatched. CDR3 DNA: TGTGCCAGCAGCTCCAGGGGGGGACAGGGTGTGAGCGGCTACACCTTC. Protein: CASSSRGGQGVSGYTF. The whole variable domain, remainder taken from reference TRBV7-2 and TRBJ1-2, is GAGVSQSPSNKVTEKGKDVELRCDPISGHTALYWYRQSLGQGLEFLIYFQGNSAPDKSGLPSDRFSAERTGGSVSTLTIQRTQQEDSAVYLCASSSRGGQGVSGYTFGSGTRLTVV.

V is TRBV2 and J is TRBJ2-7; 10 positions agree with TRBD2. The CDR3 sequence is 13 residues long. In germline, CDR1 is SNHLY, CDR2 FYNNEI. J lost 6 bases, V lost 6 bases, and 5 bases had no gene match. The CDR3 DNA follows: TGTGCCAGCAGGATAGCGGGAGGTGGCGAGCAGTACTTC. This codes for CASRIAGGGEQYF.

This clone was seen once. The chain employs TRBV7-9 and TRBJ2-7; TRBD1 is a possible D gene (6 bases). Trimming shortened V by 6 bases and J by 3 bases, and 12 bases separated the two germline ends. CDR1 is SEHNR, CDR2 FQNEAQ, per germline (reference sequence). This CDR3 region has 13 residues. The CDR3 sequence is CASSWTESYEQYF. CDR3 bases: TGTGCCAGCAGTTGGACAGAGAGCTACGAGCAGTACTTC.

The V call is TRBV12-3 or TRBV12-4, the J call TRBJ1-1; D not certain. V gave up 6 bases and J gave up 1 base, with 9 bases separating them. The CDR3 runs 13 residues. The CDR3: CASRRGGNTEAFF. The CDR3 DNA follows: TGTGCCAGCAGGCGAGGCGGGAACACTGAAGCTTTCTTT.